The source of this T cell receptor (beta chain) is a study of cytomegalovirus exposure and HLA in healthy donors. General observations from the study: Rarity marked most TCR sequences, yet some public TCRs occurred in many donors.

The repertoire was sequenced with immunoSEQ multiplex PCR; TCRdb's copy has only in-frame clones and lacks some. The sample holds roughly 240,000 clones, around nine tenths seen once. The length of the CDR3 is 13 residues. Germline loops: CDR1 GTSNPN, CDR2 SVGIG (reference sequence). Trimming shortened V by 2 bases and J by 1 base, and 8 bases separated the two germline ends. To note about this clone: Its matching antigen is unknown.

This chain uses TRBV30 with TRBJ1-1, with D uncertain. This receptor was identified in a man aged 18-30 years in good health and CMV-seronegative. What was sequenced was PBMCs. The CDR3 loop reads CAWSTTGNTEAFF. The CDR3, as DNA: TGTGCCTGGAGTACGACGGGGAACACTGAAGCTTTCTTT.